This TCR beta chain was recorded in a study of T-cell memory formation after mild COVID-19. From the 5' RACE reads, TCRdb called clonotypes with MiXCR, one entry per CDR3 protein. Altogether more than 450,000 distinct CDR3 sequences are present, roughly 17% being singletons, with the ten largest covering more than 10%. In this sample, this clonotype turned up many times. The germline V gene encodes CDR1 SGHRS and CDR2 YFSETQ. V lost 0 bases and J lost 3; bases outside the gene matches: 6. The CDR3 has 16 amino acids. The source of this sequence is an adult woman who had mild COVID-19 (a few samples of this study predate the infection). Cell type and time point are not known. The chain combines TRBV5-1 with TRBJ2-1, with TRBD2 matching over 7 bases. The sequenced material came from PBMCs or a T cell subset sorted from them (not recorded which). CDR3 in DNA: TGCGCCAGCAGCTTGGCGTCGCTAGCGGTCTACAATGAGCAGTTCTTC. This encodes CASSLASLAVYNEQFF.